What follows are 24 T cell receptor beta chains derived from one specimen sequenced in a study of T cells in Graves' hyperthyroidism and ophthalmopathy. The TCR beta CDR3 regions underwent amplification using RNA transcripts as the source. TCR CDR3 underwent first-round RT-PCR with the HTBI primer set. A single record per CDR3 protein comes from TCRdb applying MiXCR to the multiplex PCR reads. The sample carries fewer than 750,000 distinct CDR3 sequences, roughly 15% recorded once. The sample consisted of blood. All receptors come from a woman aged 35 to 49 with Graves' ophthalmopathy.

V usage is TRBV7-9 and J usage is TRBJ2-5, with 11 bases matching TRBD1. The CDR3 covers 16 residues. Germline values: CDR1 SEHNR, CDR2 FQNEAQ (reference sequence). V trimming: 4 bases; J trimming: 3 bases; junction bases outside the gene matches: 7. The DNA for the CDR3 is TGTGCCAGCAGCTCTTGGACAGGGGGCGTCAAAGAGACCCAGTACTTC. As protein: CASSSWTGGVKETQYF.

The genes are TRBV11-2 and TRBJ2-7; D remains unclear. CDR3 size: 12 residues. The ends were cut back, 2 bases at V and 8 bases at J, with 10 bases in the middle. Germline assignment: CDR1 SGHAT and CDR2 FQNNGV. In DNA form, the CDR3 reads TGTGCCAGCAGCTTAAGGCCAAACAAGCAGTACTTC. It translates to CASSLRPNKQYF.

This clonotype was observed at least ten times. This chain connects TRBV6-5 to TRBJ2-7, with D maybe TRBD1 (6 bases). This CDR3 comprises 14 residues. V lost 2 bases and J 4 bases, leaving 12 bases between the germline ends. Per the germline V gene, CDR1 is MNHEY and CDR2 is SVGAGI. The CDR3 region has the DNA TGTGCCAGCAGTTACAGGCAGGGGCAATACGAGCAGTACTTC. Its translation: CASSYRQGQYEQYF.

About this clonotype: A much more abundant neighbour one base away suggests this may be a read error. The chain has TRBV12-3 or TRBV12-4 and TRBJ1-5; possibly TRBD1 for D (5 bases). This CDR3 contains 13 residues. The CDR3 region has the DNA TGTGCCAGCAGTCAAGGGGTTAATCGGCCCCAGCATTTT. This sequence encodes CASSQGVNRPQHF.

J is TRBJ2-2 and V is TRBV5-1, with D perhaps TRBD2 (5 bases). Trimming took 3 bases from V and 5 from J, leaving 11 bases between them. Germline CDR1 SGHRS, CDR2 YFSETQ. The CDR3 spans 14 residues. This chain's CDR3 is CASSSNTGTGELFF. CDR3 sequence (DNA): TGCGCCAGCAGCTCCAACACGGGGACCGGGGAGCTGTTTTTT.

The rearrangement uses TRBV2 and TRBJ2-2, with TRBD2 as a possible D gene (6 bases). This CDR3 is 14 amino acids long. The V gene lost 8 bases and the J gene lost 4 bases, with 14 bases spanning the gap. Germline CDR1 and CDR2: SNHLY and FYNNEI. This chain's CDR3 is CASLTGEGTGELFF. CDR3 nucleotide sequence: TGTGCCAGCTTAACGGGAGAGGGCACCGGGGAGCTGTTTTTT.

In this sample, this clonotype turned up many times. This chain uses TRBV5-5 with TRBJ1-6; D is unresolved. The CDR3 totals 15 residues. Trimming took 1 base from V and 0 from J, leaving 5 bases between them. CDR1 and CDR2 (germline): SGHKS, YYEKEE (reference sequence). CDR3 in DNA: TGTGCCAGCAGCTTGAGTAGCTCCTATAATTCACCCCTCCACTTT. Its protein is CASSLSSSYNSPLHF.

This clonotype was counted many times. V gene TRBV20-1 combines with J gene TRBJ2-7, with no clear D. The CDR3 contains 13 residues. Deletions cut 2 bases from V and 2 bases from J, with 10 bases between. Germline V CDR1 and CDR2: DFQATT, SNEGSKA (reference sequence). This CDR3 reads CSARFSSAYEQYF. DNA for the CDR3: TGCAGTGCTAGATTCTCCTCGGCCTACGAGCAGTACTTC.

The chain combines TRBV6-5 with TRBJ2-5, with 8 bases identical to TRBD2. V shed 7 bases and J 7 bases; nucleotides not matched to a gene: 11. Germline CDR1 and CDR2: MNHEY and SVGAGI. CDR3 length equals 14 residues. CDR3 coding DNA: TGTGCCAGCAATAGTTTCGACGGGAGGGGGACCCAGTACTTC. Protein sequence: CASNSFDGRGTQYF.

This CDR3 is CSVEVRGPYEQYF. CDR3 DNA: TGCAGCGTTGAAGTCAGGGGGCCCTACGAGCAGTACTTC. V gene TRBV29-1 combines with J gene TRBJ2-7, with 8 bases lining up with TRBD1. CDR1 and CDR2 (germline): SQVTM, ANQGSEA. V lost 1 base, J lost 2 bases, and 1 base stayed unmatched. This CDR3 region has 13 residues.

The V call is TRBV7-8, the J call TRBJ1-5; D might be TRBD1 (5 bases). This CDR3 has 14 residues. Trimming pared 6 bases from V and 5 bases from J, leaving 14 bases between. In germline, CDR1 is SGHVS, CDR2 FQNEAQ. The CDR3 reads CASSTGRGDQPQHF. The CDR3 DNA sequence: TGTGCCAGCAGTACGGGACGGGGAGATCAGCCCCAGCATTTT.

This clonotype has only a few counts. The chain uses TRBV7-8 and TRBJ1-5; the D is unclear. Trimming removed 5 bases from V and 4 bases from J, with 9 bases in between. The germline V gene encodes CDR1 SGHVS and CDR2 FQNEAQ. The CDR3 length is 13 residues. CDR3 DNA: TGTGCCAGCAGCCTGAACCAGAATCAGCCCCAGCATTTT. Its protein product is CASSLNQNQPQHF.

In this sample, this clonotype turned up many times. V is TRBV6-2 or TRBV6-3 and J is TRBJ2-7; 14 bases align to TRBD2. After removal of 8 bases from V and 3 bases from J, the junction contained 6 bases not matched to a gene. The CDR3 runs to 15 residues. CDR1 and CDR2 from the germline V gene are MNHEY and SVGEGT. Here the CDR3 DNA reads TGTGCCAGCGCGGAGGGACTAGCGGGAGTCTACGAGCAGTACTTC. It specifies CASAEGLAGVYEQYF.

V is TRBV4-1 and J is TRBJ2-7; D call uncertain. The V gene's germline CDR1 is MGHRA and CDR2 YSYEKL. The CDR3 covers 14 residues. Trimming pared 1 base from V and 5 bases from J, leaving 12 bases between. CDR3 in DNA: TGCGCCAGCAGCCAAGGTACCTTCGTGGACGAGCAGTACTTC. Protein: CASSQGTFVDEQYF.

This clonotype was recorded at least ten times. This chain connects TRBV18 to TRBJ2-5; D not certain. CDR3 length: 14 amino acids. Germline assignment: CDR1 KGHSH and CDR2 LQKENI. Trimming left V 3 bases short and J 5 bases short, with 13 bases between. The CDR3, as DNA: TGTGCCAGCTCACCCCCAGTGAATCGGGAGACCCAGTACTTC. Amino acids: CASSPPVNRETQYF.

This clonotype was counted a few times. The chain links TRBV30 to TRBJ1-1, with a possible D match to TRBD1 (5 bases). V was trimmed by 2 bases and J by 5 bases, leaving 12 bases between them. CDR3 length equals 13 residues. Germline V gene lookup returns CDR1 GTSNPN and CDR2 SVGIG (reference sequence). The CDR3 sequence is CAWSRDFGTEAFF. For the CDR3, the DNA is TGTGCCTGGAGTCGGGACTTTGGAACTGAAGCTTTCTTT. Using reference TRBV30 and TRBJ1-1 for the parts outside the CDR3, the full variable domain is SQTIHQWPATLVQPVGSPLSLECTVEGTSNPNLYWYRQAAGRGLQLLFYSVGIGQISSEVPQNLSASRPQDRQFILSSKKLLLSDSGFYLCAWSRDFGTEAFFGQGTRLTVV.

This clonotype occurred many times. The rearrangement joins TRBV6-1 to TRBJ2-7, with D unresolved. V was cut by 6 bases and J by 5 bases, with 17 bases left in between. The CDR3 is 14 amino acids. Germline CDR1 MNHNS, CDR2 SASEGT. CDR3 protein: CASRENGAVDEQYF. Written as DNA, the CDR3 is TGTGCCAGCAGAGAAAACGGAGCCGTGGACGAGCAGTACTTC.

This clonotype was counted many times. Here the CDR3 reads CASKEPGQLLTQYF. DNA for the CDR3: TGTGCCAGCAAAGAACCGGGACAGCTTTTGACCCAGTACTTC. This chain connects TRBV6-2 or TRBV6-3 to TRBJ2-5; 7 nucleotides align to TRBD1. The CDR3 totals 14 residues. The germline gives CDR1 MNHEY, CDR2 SVGEGT. The V and J ends lost 7 bases and 7 bases, in that order; junction bases with no gene match: 12.

This clonotype was seen repeatedly, ten times or more. The genes are TRBV5-6 and TRBJ2-7; 7 positions match TRBD1. V lost 4 bases and J lost 3; bases outside the gene matches: 10. The CDR3 contains 15 residues. CDR1 and CDR2 from the germline V gene are SGHDT and YYEEEE. The CDR3 bases are TGTGCCAGCAGCGGTGTAGGGACAGTATTCTACGAGCAGTACTTC. As protein: CASSGVGTVFYEQYF.

The sample holds many counts of this clonotype. This chain uses TRBV20-1 with TRBJ2-2; either TRBD1 or TRBD2 may fit D (5 bases each). The CDR3 spans 14 residues. Trimming removed 1 base from V and 4 bases from J, with 10 bases in between. Germline values: CDR1 DFQATT, CDR2 SNEGSKA (reference sequence). The DNA of the CDR3 is TGCAGTGCTAGAGCTGGGGGTGGCACCGGGGAGCTGTTTTTT. Its translation is CSARAGGGTGELFF.

This clonotype was seen only a few times. The V gene is TRBV6-2 or TRBV6-3, the J gene TRBJ2-7; D could derive from TRBD1 or TRBD2 (5 bases each). There are 13 residues in the CDR3. V gave up 6 bases and J gave up 3 bases, with 12 bases separating them. Germline V gene sequence: CDR1 MNHEY, CDR2 SVGEGT. CDR3: CASRTGTGYEQYF. The CDR3 region has the DNA TGTGCCAGCAGAACCGGGACGGGCTACGAGCAGTACTTC.

This clonotype has at least ten counts. V usage is TRBV19 and J usage is TRBJ1-6; 8 bases map to TRBD1. The CDR3 totals 15 residues. The V gene's germline CDR1 is LNHDA and CDR2 SQIVND (reference sequence). With 6 bases clipped from V and 5 bases from J, the junction kept 6 bases outside the gene matches. CDR3 protein: CASSGTGLNNSPLHF. The CDR3 DNA reads as TGTGCCAGTAGCGGGACAGGTCTCAATAATTCACCCCTCCACTTT.

This clonotype was recorded many times. The chain carries TRBV11-2 and TRBJ2-2; D may be TRBD2 (6 bases). The V and J ends lost 4 bases and 5 bases respectively, with 8 bases between them. From germline, CDR1 is SGHAT and CDR2 FQNNGV. There are 13 residues in the CDR3. The CDR3, as DNA: TGTGCCAGCAGCTCCGCGGGGACCGGGGAGCTGTTTTTT. It codes for CASSSAGTGELFF.

This clonotype occurred many times. V gene TRBV7-2 combines with J gene TRBJ2-2; D is undetermined. The germline CDR1 and CDR2 sequences are SGHTA and FQGNSA. The CDR3 sequence is 15 residues long. Between the trimmed V and J ends, which lost 1 base and 1 base, there was a span of 7 bases. CDR3 nucleotides: TGTGCCAGCAGCTTAGGGCACCAGAACACCGGGGAGCTGTTTTTT. Translation: CASSLGHQNTGELFF.